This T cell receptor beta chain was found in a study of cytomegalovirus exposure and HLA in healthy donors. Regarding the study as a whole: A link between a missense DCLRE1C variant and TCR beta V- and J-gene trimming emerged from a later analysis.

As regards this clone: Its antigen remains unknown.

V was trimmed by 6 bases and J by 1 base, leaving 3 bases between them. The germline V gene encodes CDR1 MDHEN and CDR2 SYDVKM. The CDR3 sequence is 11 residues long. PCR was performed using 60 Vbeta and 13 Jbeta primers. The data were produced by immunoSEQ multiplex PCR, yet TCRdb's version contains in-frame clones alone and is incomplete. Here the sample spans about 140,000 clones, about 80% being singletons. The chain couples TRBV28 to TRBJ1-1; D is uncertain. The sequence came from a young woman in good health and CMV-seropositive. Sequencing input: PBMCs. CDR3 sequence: CASSSNTEAFF. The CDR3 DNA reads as TGTGCCAGCAGCTCGAACACTGAAGCTTTCTTT.